The clone carrying this T cell receptor (beta chain) was recorded once. Its specificity is not known. This entry is derived from a study of shared clonotypes between healthy human individuals. Nashville, Tennessee was home to all donors, each a Caucasian adult. Findings of the study overall: Genetic and exposure-history diversity was limited by the few donors.

Clones were sequenced by immunoSEQ multiplex PCR, and TCRdb holds only the in-frame ones, with some missing. The sample has over a million clones, 96% seen once. This CDR3 is built from 17 residues. V lost 2 bases, J lost 4 bases, and 21 bases lay in between. Germline V lookup: CDR1 SGHRS, CDR2 YFSETQ. This sequence joins TRBV5-1 and TRBJ1-1; tentative D call: TRBD1 (5 bases). This clonotype originated in a man aged 25 to 45 in good health. Sequencing was done on a sample of naive CD4+ T cells sorted from blood. Subset specified: CD45RA+ positively selected. The CDR3 DNA reads TGCGCCAGCAGCTTTCTTTCGGGGCCCCAGATGGGCACTGAAGCTTTCTTT. Translating it yields CASSFLSGPQMGTEAFF.